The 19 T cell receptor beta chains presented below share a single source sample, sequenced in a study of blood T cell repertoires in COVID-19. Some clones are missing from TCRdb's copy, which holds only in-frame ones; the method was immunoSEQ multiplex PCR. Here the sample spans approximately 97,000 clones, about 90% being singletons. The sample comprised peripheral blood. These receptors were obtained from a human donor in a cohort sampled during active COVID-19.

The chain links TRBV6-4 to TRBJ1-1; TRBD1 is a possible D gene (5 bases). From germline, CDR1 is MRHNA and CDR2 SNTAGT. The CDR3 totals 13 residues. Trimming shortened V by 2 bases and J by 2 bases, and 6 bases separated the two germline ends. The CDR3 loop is CASSDRGNTEAFF. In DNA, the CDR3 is TGTGCCAGCAGTGACAGGGGAAACACTGAAGCTTTCTTT.

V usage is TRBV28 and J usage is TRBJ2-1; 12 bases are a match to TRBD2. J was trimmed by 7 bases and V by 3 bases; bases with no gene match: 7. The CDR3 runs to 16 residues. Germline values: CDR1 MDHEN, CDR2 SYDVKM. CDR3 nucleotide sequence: TGTGCCAGCAGTTTGCTGACTAGCGGGAGAGGTAATGAGCAGTTCTTC. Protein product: CASSLLTSGRGNEQFF.

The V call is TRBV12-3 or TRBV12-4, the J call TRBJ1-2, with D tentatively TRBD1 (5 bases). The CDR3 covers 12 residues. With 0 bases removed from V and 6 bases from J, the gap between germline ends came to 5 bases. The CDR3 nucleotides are TGTGCCAGCAGTTTAGCAGGGGATGGCTACACCTTC. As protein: CASSLAGDGYTF.

In DNA, the CDR3 is TGCAGCGCTTCAGGGGGATCCTACAATGAGCAGTTCTTC. Protein product: CSASGGSYNEQFF. J is TRBJ2-1 and V is TRBV29-1, with 7 bases matching TRBD1. Germline V gene data show CDR1 as SQVTM and CDR2 as ANQGSEA. V shed 7 bases and J 1 base; nucleotides not matched to a gene: 4. This CDR3 is 13 amino acids long.

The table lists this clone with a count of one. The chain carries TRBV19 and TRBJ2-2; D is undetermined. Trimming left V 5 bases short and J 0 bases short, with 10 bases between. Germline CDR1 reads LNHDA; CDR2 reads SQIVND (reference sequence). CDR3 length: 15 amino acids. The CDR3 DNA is TGTGCCAGTAGTCAACGGTCAACGAACACCGGGGAGCTGTTTTTT. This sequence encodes CASSQRSTNTGELFF. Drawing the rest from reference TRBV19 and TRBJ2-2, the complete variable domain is DGGITQSPKYLFRKEGQNVTLSCEQNLNHDAMYWYRQDPGQGLRLIYYSQIVNDFQKGDIAEGYSVSREKKESFPLTVTSAQKNPTAFYLCASSQRSTNTGELFFGEGSRLTVL.

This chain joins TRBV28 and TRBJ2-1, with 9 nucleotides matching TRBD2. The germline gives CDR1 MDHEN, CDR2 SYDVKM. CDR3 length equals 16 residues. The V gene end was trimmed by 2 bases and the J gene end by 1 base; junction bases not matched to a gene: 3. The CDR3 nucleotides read TGTGCCAGCAGTTTAAGCGGGAGGCGGTCCTACAATGAGCAGTTCTTC. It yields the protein CASSLSGRRSYNEQFF.

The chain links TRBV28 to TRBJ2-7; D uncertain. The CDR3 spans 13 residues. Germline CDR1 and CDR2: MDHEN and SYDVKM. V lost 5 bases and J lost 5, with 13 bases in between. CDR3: CASSLTRQDEQYF. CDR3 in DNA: TGTGCCAGCAGTCTCACACGGCAGGACGAGCAGTACTTC. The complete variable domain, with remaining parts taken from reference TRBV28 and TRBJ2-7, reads DVKVTQSSRYLVKRTGEKVFLECVQDMDHENMFWYRQDPGLGLRLIYFSYDVKMKEKGDIPEGYSVSREKKERFSLILESASTNQTSMYLCASSLTRQDEQYFGPGTRLTVT.

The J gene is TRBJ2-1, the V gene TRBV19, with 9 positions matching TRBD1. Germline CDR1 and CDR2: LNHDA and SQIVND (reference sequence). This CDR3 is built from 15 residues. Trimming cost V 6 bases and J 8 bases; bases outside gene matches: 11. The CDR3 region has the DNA TGTGCCAGTAGATTAGGACAGGGGAATACCCATGAGCAGTTCTTC. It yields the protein CASRLGQGNTHEQFF.

This chain's CDR3 is CASSPGTWENEQFF. The CDR3 DNA sequence: TGTGCCAGCAGCCCCGGGACATGGGAGAATGAGCAGTTCTTC. This sequence joins TRBV7-3 and TRBJ2-1, with D perhaps matching TRBD1 (6 bases). Germline V gene sequence: CDR1 SGHTA, CDR2 FQGTGA. The CDR3 covers 14 residues. V gave up 5 bases and J gave up 7 bases, with 15 bases separating them.

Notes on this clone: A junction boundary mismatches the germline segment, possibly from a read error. CDR3 protein: CASSGDSF. The CDR3 nucleotides read TGTGCCAGCAGCGGGGATTCTTTT. The V and J genes are TRBV27 and TRBJ1-5; D ambiguous. This CDR3 comprises 8 residues. Germline CDR1 and CDR2: MNHEY and SMNVEV (reference sequence).

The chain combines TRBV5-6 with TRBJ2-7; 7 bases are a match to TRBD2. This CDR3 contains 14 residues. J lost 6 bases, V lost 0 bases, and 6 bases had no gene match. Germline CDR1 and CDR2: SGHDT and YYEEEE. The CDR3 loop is CASSLGLALTEQYF. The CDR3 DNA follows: TGTGCCAGCAGCTTGGGACTAGCTCTTACCGAGCAGTACTTC.

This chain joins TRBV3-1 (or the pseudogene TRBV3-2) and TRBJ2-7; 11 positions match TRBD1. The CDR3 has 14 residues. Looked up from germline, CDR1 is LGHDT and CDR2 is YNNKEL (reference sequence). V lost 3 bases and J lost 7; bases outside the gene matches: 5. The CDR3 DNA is TGTGCCAGCAGCCACGTGGGACAGGGGGGTGAGCAGTACTTC. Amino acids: CASSHVGQGGEQYF.

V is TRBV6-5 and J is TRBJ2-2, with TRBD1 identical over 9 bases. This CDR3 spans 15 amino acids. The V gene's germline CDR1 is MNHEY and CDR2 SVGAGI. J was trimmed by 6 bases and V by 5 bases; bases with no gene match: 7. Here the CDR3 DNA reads TGTGCCAGCAGTCGGACAGGGGTTATTTCCGGGGAGCTGTTTTTT. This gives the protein CASSRTGVISGELFF.

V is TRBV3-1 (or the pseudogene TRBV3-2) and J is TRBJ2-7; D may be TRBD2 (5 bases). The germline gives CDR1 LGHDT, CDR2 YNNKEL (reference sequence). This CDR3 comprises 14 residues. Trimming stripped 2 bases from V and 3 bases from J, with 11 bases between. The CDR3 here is CASSQNPLVYEQYF. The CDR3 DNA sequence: TGTGCCAGCAGCCAAAACCCACTAGTCTACGAGCAGTACTTC.

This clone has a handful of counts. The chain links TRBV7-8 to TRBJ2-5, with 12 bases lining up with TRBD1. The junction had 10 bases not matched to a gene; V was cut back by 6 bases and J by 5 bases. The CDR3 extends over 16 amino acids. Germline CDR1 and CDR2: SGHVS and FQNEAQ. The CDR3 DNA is TGTGCCAGCAGTCGGGCGGGACAGGGGGCGCGGGAGACCCAGTACTTC. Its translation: CASSRAGQGARETQYF. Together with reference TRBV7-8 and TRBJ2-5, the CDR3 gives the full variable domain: GAGVSQSPRYKVAKRGQDVALRCDPISGHVSLFWYQQALGQGPEFLTYFQNEAQLDKSGLPSDRFFAERPEGSVSTLKIQRTQQEDSAVYLCASSRAGQGARETQYFGPGTRLLVL.

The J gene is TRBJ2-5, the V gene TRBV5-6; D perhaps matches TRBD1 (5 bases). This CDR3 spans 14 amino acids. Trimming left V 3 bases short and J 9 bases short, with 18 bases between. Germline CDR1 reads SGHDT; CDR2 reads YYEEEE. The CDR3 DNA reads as TGTGCCAGCAGCTCGCCCCGCTATGTGGGGCCCCAGTACTTC. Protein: CASSSPRYVGPQYF. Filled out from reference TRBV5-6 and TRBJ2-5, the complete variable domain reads DAGVTQSPTHLIKTRGQQVTLRCSPKSGHDTVSWYQQALGQGPQFIFQYYEEEERQRGNFPDRFSGHQFPNYSSELNVNALLLGDSALYLCASSSPRYVGPQYFGPGTRLLVL.

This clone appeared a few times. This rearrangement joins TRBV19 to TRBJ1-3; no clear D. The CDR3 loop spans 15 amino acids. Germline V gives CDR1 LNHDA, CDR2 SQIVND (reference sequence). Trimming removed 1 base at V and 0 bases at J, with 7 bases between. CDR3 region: CASSIGPGSGNTIYF. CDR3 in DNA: TGTGCCAGTAGTATAGGTCCGGGCTCTGGAAACACCATATATTTT.

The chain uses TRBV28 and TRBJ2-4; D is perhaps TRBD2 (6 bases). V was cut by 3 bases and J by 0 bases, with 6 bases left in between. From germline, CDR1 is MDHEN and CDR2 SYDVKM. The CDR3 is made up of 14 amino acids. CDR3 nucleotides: TGTGCCAGCAGTTTGGGACTAGCCAAAAACATTCAGTACTTC. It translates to CASSLGLAKNIQYF.

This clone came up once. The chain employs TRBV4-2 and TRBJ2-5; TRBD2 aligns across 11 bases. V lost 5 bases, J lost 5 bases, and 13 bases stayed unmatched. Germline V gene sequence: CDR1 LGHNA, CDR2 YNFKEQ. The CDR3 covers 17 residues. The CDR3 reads CASSSAGGSGRVETQYF. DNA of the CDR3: TGTGCCAGCAGCTCCGCGGGGGGTAGCGGGAGGGTGGAGACCCAGTACTTC.